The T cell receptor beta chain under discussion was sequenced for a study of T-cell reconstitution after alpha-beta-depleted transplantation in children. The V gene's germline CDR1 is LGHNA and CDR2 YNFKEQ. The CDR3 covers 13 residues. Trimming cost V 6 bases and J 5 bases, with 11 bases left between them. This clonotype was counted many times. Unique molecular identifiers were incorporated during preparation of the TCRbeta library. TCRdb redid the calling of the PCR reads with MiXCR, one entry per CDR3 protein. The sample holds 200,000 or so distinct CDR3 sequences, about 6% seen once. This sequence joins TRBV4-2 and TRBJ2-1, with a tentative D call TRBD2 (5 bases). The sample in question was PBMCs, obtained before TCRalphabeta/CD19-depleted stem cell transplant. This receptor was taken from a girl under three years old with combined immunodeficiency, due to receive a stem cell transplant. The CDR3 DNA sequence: TGTGCCAGCAGGGGAGCTGGGGACAATGAGCAGTTCTTC. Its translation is CASRGAGDNEQFF.